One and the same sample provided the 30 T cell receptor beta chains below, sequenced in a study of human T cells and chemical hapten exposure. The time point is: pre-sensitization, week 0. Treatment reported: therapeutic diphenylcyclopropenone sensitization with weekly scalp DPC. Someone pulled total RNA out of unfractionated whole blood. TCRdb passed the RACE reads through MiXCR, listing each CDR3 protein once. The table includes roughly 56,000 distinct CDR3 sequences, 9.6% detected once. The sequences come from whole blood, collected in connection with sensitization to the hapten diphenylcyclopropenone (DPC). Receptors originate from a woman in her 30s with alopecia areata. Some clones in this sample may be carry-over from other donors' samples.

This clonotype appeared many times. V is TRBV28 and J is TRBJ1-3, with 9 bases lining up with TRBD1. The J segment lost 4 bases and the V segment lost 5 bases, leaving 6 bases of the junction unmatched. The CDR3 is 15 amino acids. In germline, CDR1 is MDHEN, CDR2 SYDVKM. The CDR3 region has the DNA TGTGCCAGCAGTCCAGGGACAGGGAGCGGAAACACCATATATTTT. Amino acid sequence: CASSPGTGSGNTIYF.

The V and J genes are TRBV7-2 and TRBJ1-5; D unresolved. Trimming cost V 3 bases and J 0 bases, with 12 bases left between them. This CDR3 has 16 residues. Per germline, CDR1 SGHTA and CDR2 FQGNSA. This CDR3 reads CTSSLYGGPSNQPQHF. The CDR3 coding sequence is TGTACCAGCAGCTTGTACGGCGGTCCTAGCAATCAGCCCCAGCATTTT. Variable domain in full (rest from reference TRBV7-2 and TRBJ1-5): GAGVSQSPSNKVTEKGKDVELRCDPISGHTALYWYRQSLGQGLEFLIYFQGNSAPDKSGLPSDRFSAERTGGSVSTLTIQRTQQEDSAVYLCTSSLYGGPSNQPQHFGDGTRLSIL.

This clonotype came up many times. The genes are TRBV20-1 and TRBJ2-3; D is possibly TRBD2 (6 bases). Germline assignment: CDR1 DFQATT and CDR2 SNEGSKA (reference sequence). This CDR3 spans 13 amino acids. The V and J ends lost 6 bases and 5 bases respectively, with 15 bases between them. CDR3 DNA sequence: TGCAGTGCCGATGGACTAAAAGGAGATACGCAGTATTTT. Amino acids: CSADGLKGDTQYF.

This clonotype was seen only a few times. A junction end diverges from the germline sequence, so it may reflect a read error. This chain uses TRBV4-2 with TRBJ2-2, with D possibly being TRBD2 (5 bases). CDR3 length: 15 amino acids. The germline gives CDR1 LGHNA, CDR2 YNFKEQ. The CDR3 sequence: CASSQGLPRTGELFF. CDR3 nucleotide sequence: TGTGCCAGCAGTCAAGGACTGCCGAGGACCGGGGAGCTGTTTTTT.

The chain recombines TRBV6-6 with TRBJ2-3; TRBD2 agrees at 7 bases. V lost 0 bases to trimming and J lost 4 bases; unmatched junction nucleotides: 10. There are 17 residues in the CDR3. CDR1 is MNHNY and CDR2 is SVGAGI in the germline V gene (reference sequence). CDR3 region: CASSYSRHGTNADTQYF. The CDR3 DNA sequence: TGTGCCAGCAGTTACTCGAGACACGGGACTAACGCAGATACGCAGTATTTT.

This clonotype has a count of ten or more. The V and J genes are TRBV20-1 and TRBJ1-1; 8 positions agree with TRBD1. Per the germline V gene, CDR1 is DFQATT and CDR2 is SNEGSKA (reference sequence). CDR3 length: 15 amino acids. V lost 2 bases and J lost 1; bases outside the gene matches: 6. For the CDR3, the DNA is TGCAGTGCTAGATCCCCTACAGGGGGGAACACTGAAGCTTTCTTT. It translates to CSARSPTGGNTEAFF.

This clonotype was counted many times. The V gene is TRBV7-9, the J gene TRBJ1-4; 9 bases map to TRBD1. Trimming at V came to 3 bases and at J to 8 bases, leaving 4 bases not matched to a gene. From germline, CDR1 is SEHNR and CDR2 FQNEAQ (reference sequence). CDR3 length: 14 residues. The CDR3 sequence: CASSFGTGYEKLFF. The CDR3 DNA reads TGTGCCAGCAGCTTCGGGACAGGGTACGAAAAACTGTTTTTT. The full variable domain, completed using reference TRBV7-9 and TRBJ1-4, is DTGVSQNPRHKITKRGQNVTFRCDPISEHNRLYWYRQTLGQGPEFLTYFQNEAQLEKSRLLSDRFSAERPKGSFSTLEIQRTEQGDSAMYLCASSFGTGYEKLFFGSGTQLSVL.

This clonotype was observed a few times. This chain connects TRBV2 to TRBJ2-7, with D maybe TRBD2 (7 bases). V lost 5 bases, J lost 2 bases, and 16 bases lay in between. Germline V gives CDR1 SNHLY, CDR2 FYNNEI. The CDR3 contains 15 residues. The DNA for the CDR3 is TGTGCCAGCAGTAAACAGGGAGGGGTAACCTACGAGCAGTACTTC. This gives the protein CASSKQGGVTYEQYF.

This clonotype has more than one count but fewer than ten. Here the CDR3 DNA reads TGTGCCAGCAGTTACTCGAGGCTCGAGCGGATTTCGTTATACGAGCAGTACTTC. It translates to CASSYSRLERISLYEQYF. The V call is TRBV6-5, the J call TRBJ2-7; D is perhaps TRBD2 (5 bases). The CDR3 is 18 residues long. CDR1 and CDR2 from the germline V gene are MNHEY and SVGAGI. V was shortened by 0 bases and J by 4 bases, with 22 bases between the two germline ends.

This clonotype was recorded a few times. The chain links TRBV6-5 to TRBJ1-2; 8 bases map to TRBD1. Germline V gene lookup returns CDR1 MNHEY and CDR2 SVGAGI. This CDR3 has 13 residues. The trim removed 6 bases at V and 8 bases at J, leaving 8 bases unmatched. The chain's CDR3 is CASSLDRGKGYTF. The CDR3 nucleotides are TGTGCCAGCAGCCTAGACAGGGGCAAGGGCTACACCTTC.

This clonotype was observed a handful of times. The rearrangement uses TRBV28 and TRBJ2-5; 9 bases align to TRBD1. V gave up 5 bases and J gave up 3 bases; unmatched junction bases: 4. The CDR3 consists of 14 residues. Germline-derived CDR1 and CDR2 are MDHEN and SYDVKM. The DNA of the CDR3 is TGTGCCAGCAGTGATCGACAGGGGGAAGAGACCCAGTACTTC. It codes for CASSDRQGEETQYF.

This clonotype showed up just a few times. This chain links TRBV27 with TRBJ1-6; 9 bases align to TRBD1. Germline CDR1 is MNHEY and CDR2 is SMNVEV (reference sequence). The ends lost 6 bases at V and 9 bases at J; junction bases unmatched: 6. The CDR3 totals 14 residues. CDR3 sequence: CASREDRGTSPLHF. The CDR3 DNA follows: TGTGCCAGCAGAGAGGACAGGGGTACTTCACCCCTCCACTTT.

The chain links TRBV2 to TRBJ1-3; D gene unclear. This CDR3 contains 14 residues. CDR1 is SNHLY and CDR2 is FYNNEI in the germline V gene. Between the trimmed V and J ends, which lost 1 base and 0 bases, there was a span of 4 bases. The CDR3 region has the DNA TGTGCCAGCAGTGAAGGCCGCTCTGGAAACACCATATATTTT. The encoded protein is CASSEGRSGNTIYF. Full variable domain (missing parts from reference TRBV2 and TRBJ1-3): EPEVTQTPSHQVTQMGQEVILRCVPISNHLYFYWYRQILGQKVEFLVSFYNNEISEKSEIFDDQFSVERPDGSNFTLKIRSTKLEDSAMYFCASSEGRSGNTIYFGEGSWLTVV.

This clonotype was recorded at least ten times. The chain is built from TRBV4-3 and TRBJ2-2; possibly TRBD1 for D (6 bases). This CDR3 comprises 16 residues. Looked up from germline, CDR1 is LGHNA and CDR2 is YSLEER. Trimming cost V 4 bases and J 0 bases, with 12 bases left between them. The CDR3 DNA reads TGCGCCAGCAGCCGGACAGCAAACGCGAACACCGGGGAGCTGTTTTTT. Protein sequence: CASSRTANANTGELFF.

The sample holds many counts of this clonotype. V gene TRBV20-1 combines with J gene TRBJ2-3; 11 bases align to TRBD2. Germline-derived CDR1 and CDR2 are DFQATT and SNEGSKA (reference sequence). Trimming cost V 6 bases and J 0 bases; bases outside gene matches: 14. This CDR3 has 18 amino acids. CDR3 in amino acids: CSAKAVALAGGSTDTQYF. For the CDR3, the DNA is TGCAGTGCGAAAGCCGTGGCCCTAGCGGGGGGTAGCACAGATACGCAGTATTTT.

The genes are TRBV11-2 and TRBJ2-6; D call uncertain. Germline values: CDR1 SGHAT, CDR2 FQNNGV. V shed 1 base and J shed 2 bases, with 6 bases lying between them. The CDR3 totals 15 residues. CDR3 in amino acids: CASSLVRAGANVLTF. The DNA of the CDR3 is TGTGCCAGCAGCTTAGTACGGGCTGGGGCCAACGTCCTGACTTTC.

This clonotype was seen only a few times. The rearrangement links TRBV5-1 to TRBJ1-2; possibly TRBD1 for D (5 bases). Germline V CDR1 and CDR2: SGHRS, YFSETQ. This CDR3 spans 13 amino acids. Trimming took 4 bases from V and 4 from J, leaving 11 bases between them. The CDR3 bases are TGCGCCAGCAGCCGGGACCCTTCCTATGGCTACACCTTC. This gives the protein CASSRDPSYGYTF.

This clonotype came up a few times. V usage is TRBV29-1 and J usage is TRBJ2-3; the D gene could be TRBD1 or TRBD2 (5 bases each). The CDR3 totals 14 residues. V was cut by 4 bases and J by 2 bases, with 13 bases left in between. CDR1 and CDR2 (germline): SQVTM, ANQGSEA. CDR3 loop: CSVVPGAVTDTQYF. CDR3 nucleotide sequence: TGCAGCGTTGTACCCGGGGCCGTCACAGATACGCAGTATTTT.

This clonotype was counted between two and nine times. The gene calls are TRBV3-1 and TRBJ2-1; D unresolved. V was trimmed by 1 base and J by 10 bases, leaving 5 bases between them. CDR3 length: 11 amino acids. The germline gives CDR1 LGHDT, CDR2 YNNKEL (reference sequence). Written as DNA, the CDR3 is TGTGCCAGCAGCCAAGTCCGGGAGCAGTTCTTC. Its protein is CASSQVREQFF.

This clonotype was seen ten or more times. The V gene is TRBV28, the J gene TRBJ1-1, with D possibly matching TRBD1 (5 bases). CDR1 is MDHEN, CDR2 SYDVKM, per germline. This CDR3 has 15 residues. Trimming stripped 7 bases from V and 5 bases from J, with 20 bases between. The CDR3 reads CASKLGVRDYTEAFF. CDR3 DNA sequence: TGTGCCAGCAAGTTAGGTGTCAGGGATTATACTGAAGCTTTCTTT.

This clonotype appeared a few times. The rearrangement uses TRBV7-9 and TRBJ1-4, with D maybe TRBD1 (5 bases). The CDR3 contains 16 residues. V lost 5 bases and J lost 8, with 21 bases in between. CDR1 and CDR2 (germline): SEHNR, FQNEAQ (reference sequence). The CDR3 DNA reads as TGTGCCAGCAGCCCCCGACAGACCAACGAGAGGGAAAAACTGTTTTTT. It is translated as CASSPRQTNEREKLFF.

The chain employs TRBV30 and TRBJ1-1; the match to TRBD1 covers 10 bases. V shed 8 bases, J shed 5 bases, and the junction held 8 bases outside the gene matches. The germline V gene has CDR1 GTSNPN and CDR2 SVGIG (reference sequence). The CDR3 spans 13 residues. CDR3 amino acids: CAHRDRGDTEAFF. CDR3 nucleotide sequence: TGTGCCCACCGGGACAGGGGTGATACTGAAGCTTTCTTT.

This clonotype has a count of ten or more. In DNA form, the CDR3 reads TGTGCCAGCAGCCCCCACCCCTGGGACCTCCGGCATTCACCCCTCCACTTT. Translation gives CASSPHPWDLRHSPLHF. V usage is TRBV28 and J usage is TRBJ1-6, with a possible D match to TRBD1 (5 bases). V lost 6 bases and J 8 bases, leaving 23 bases between the germline ends. Germline V gene sequence: CDR1 MDHEN, CDR2 SYDVKM. CDR3 size: 17 residues.

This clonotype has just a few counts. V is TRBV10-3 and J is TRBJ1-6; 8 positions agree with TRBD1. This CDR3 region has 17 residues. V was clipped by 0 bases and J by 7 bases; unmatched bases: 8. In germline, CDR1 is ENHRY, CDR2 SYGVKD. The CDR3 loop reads CAISESFYRTGNSPLHF. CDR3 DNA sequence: TGTGCCATCAGTGAGTCATTCTATCGGACAGGGAATTCACCCCTCCACTTT.

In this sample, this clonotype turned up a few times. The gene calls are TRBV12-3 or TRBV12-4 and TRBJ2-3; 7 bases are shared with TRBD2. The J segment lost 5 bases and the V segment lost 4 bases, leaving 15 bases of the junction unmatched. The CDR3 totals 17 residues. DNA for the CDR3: TGTGCCAGCAGTTCCCGAGCAAGCGGGGTCCAGGGAGATACGCAGTATTTT. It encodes CASSSRASGVQGDTQYF.

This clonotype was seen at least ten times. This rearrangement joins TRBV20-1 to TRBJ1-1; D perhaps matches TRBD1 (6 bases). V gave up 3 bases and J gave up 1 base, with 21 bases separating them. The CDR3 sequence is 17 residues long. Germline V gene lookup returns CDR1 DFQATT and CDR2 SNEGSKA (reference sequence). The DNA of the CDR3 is TGCAGTGCTAGCCTCATAACGACAGGCGACTGGAACACTGAAGCTTTCTTT. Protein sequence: CSASLITTGDWNTEAFF.

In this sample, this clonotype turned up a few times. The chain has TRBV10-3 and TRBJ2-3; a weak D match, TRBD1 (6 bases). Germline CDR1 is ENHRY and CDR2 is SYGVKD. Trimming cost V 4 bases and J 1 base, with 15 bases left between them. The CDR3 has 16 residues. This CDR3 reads CAISATGSSGTDTQYF. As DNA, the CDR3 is TGTGCCATCAGTGCTACAGGGTCCTCTGGCACAGATACGCAGTATTTT.

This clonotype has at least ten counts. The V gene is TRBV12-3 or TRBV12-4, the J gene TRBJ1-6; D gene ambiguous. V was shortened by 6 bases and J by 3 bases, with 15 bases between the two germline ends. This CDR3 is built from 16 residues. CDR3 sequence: CASRLSALGYNSPLHF. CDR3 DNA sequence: TGTGCCAGCAGACTGTCTGCGTTAGGCTATAATTCACCCCTCCACTTT.

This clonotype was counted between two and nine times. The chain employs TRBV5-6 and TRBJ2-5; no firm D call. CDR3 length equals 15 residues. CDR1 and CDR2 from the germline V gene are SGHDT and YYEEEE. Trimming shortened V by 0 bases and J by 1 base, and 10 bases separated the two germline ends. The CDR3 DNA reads TGTGCCAGCAGCTTGGCCCACTTTCGCCAAGAGACCCAGTACTTC. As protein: CASSLAHFRQETQYF. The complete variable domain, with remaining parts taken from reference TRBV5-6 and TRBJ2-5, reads DAGVTQSPTHLIKTRGQQVTLRCSPKSGHDTVSWYQQALGQGPQFIFQYYEEEERQRGNFPDRFSGHQFPNYSSELNVNALLLGDSALYLCASSLAHFRQETQYFGPGTRLLVL.

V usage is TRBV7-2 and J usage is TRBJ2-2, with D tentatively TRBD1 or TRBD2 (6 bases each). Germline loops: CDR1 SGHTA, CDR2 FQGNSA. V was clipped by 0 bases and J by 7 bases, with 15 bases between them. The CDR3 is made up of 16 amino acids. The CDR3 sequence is CASSLAPGATGGELFF. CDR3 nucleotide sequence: TGTGCCAGCAGCTTAGCGCCGGGGGCGACGGGCGGGGAGCTGTTTTTT.